These 10 T cell receptor beta chains were all obtained from the same sample, sequenced in a study of blood T cells in healthy people across ages (dated by TCRdb to between 2014 and 2017). Library generation was performed with 5' RACE. The reads were generated on an Illumina HiSeq 2500. A second about 7 to 11 cycle PCR used a sample-barcoded 5' primer and a J-beta primer mix. TCRdb cleaned the public reads at Q25 with fastp, built clones with MiXCR and kept in-frame beta chains. Each entry is one CDR3 protein sequence, shown with its most common DNA and genes. For this sample there are roughly 830,000 distinct CDR3 sequences; 62% appear just once. Roughly 26% of the sample goes to the ten largest clones. The sequencing sample was made of blood. Source of these receptors: a man aged 30 to 45 in good health.

The chain employs TRBV29-1 and TRBJ1-2; D is uncertain. CDR1 and CDR2 (germline): SQVTM, ANQGSEA. This CDR3 region has 13 residues. V gave up 6 bases and J gave up 6 bases, with 17 bases separating them. In DNA form, the CDR3 reads TGCAGCGTCCAAAGGCCCGGCCAGCATGGCTACACCTTC. The encoded protein is CSVQRPGQHGYTF.

The chain carries TRBV20-1 and TRBJ2-4; 7 nucleotides match TRBD1. The J call may be incorrect, as the DNA end agrees better with TRBJ2-7. This CDR3 contains 13 residues. From germline, CDR1 is DFQATT and CDR2 SNEGSKA (reference sequence). CDR3 nucleotide sequence: TGCAGTGCTAGAGAGGGGACAGTCTACGAGCAGTACTTC. This sequence encodes CSAREGTVYEQYF.

The rearrangement uses TRBV6-4 and TRBJ2-1, with D perhaps TRBD1 (8 bases). CDR3 length: 14 residues. Per the germline V gene, CDR1 is MRHNA and CDR2 is SNTAGT. With 6 bases removed from V and 8 bases from J, the gap between germline ends came to 17 bases. DNA of the CDR3: TGTGCCAGCAGCGACAGGGGAGGGCTCGATGAGCAGTTCTTC. The encoded protein is CASSDRGGLDEQFF.

The V gene is TRBV7-2, the J gene TRBJ1-2; D unresolved. This CDR3 is 15 amino acids long. Trimming took off 2 bases at V and 0 bases at J, with 10 bases between the two ends. Per germline, CDR1 SGHTA and CDR2 FQGNSA. The CDR3 sequence is CASSLHSSTNYGYTF. The CDR3 DNA follows: TGTGCCAGCAGCTTACATAGTAGTACTAACTATGGCTACACCTTC.

The chain has TRBV13 and TRBJ2-3; 8 bases match TRBD2. Per germline, CDR1 PRHDT and CDR2 FYEKMQ (reference sequence). V lost 5 bases, J lost 2 bases, and 12 bases stayed unmatched. This CDR3 is built from 17 residues. The CDR3 DNA is TGTGCCAGCAGCCCCCTTGGGGAGCGGGGGTTCACAGATACGCAGTATTTT. This sequence encodes CASSPLGERGFTDTQYF.

CDR3 DNA: TGCAGTGGGATCGGGACTAGCGTAGAGACCCAGTACTTC. Amino acid sequence: CSGIGTSVETQYF. The chain carries TRBV20-1 and TRBJ2-5; 10 bases are shared with TRBD2. The length of the CDR3 is 13 residues. The J segment lost 4 bases and the V segment lost 7 bases, leaving 6 bases of the junction unmatched. Germline CDR1 reads DFQATT; CDR2 reads SNEGSKA (reference sequence).

This clonotype was seen more than once but under ten times. The chain uses TRBV20-1 and TRBJ2-7; 9 bases fit TRBD2. The V segment lost 3 bases and the J segment 2 bases; nucleotides outside the gene matches: 5. The CDR3 covers 14 residues. Germline CDR1 reads DFQATT; CDR2 reads SNEGSKA (reference sequence). CDR3 nucleotide sequence: TGCAGTGCTAGCTCCAGCGGGGGGACCTACGAGCAGTACTTC. Protein: CSASSSGGTYEQYF.

This chain connects TRBV7-9 to TRBJ2-7, with D possibly being TRBD1 (5 bases). The CDR3 spans 13 residues. Trimming pared 6 bases from V and 4 bases from J, leaving 13 bases between. Per the germline V gene, CDR1 is SEHNR and CDR2 is FQNEAQ (reference sequence). The DNA for the CDR3 is TGTGCCAGCAGGGGGCCCCTAGGATACGAGCAGTACTTC. It specifies CASRGPLGYEQYF.

The rearrangement uses TRBV6-5 and TRBJ2-7; 7 bases agree with TRBD2. CDR1 and CDR2 (germline): MNHEY, SVGAGI. This CDR3 comprises 14 residues. V dropped 0 bases and J dropped 6; count of bases not matched to a gene: 5. As DNA, the CDR3 is TGTGCCAGCAGTTACTCGACTCCGGGAGGCGAGCAGTACTTC. This sequence encodes CASSYSTPGGEQYF.

In its sample, this clonotype was seen a few times. This sequence may be a read error, since a much larger clone differs from it by one base. J is TRBJ2-7 and V is TRBV7-9, with no clear D. CDR1 SEHNR and CDR2 FQNEAQ come from the germline V gene (reference sequence). CDR3 size: 12 residues. The CDR3 DNA reads as TGTTCCAGCCAACCGGACTCCTACGAGCAGTACTTC. This gives the protein CSSQPDSYEQYF.